This note documents a single T cell receptor (beta chain) sequence. What it binds is unknown. The CDR3 is 19 amino acids. These data belong to a study of CD4 T cells in relation to SARS-CoV-2 and coronaviruses. Study background: ViraFEST: approximately eleven-day antigen culture of PBMCs, then TCR beta CDR3 sequencing. Shared crossreactive spike epitopes were mapped to their HLA restriction.

Study-level results: Around two thirds of donors had memory CD4+ clonotypes crossrecognizing SARS-CoV-2 and common cold coronavirus spike.

Produced via immunoSEQ multiplex PCR; TCRdb's table is partial and in-frame only. This table holds around 25,000 clones, less than 85% found once. CD4+ T cells from unexposed donors were obtained before the COVID-19 pandemic (2011-2018). Isolation of CD4+ T cells took place after about 9 days in culture. Testing used SARS-CoV-2 S/N and four cold-coronavirus spikes on unexposed-donor CD4+ T cells, cells permitting. Material for sequencing was CD4+ T cells from PBMCs, cultured in vitro. The sequence derives from a human donor in good health. The chain uses TRBV1 and TRBJ2-5; no check of the table's D call, TRBD2, against the DNA was made. TRBV1 is shown as a pseudogene. CDR3 bases: TGCACCAGCAGCCAAGTCACGGTGCCCCGGTGCGGAAGCCAAGAGACCCAGTACTTC. Translation gives CTSSQVTVPRCGSQETQYF.